This paragraph reports one TCR beta chain. These data belong to a study of blood T cell repertoires in COVID-19. About the research overall: Whether acute or convalescent, the COVID-19 samples came from the United States, Italy and Spain. In each case, the material was cDNA or gDNA derived from T cells, B-cell-depleted T cells, or PBMCs.

In the authors' methods: From reference gene primer amplification, estimates of nucleated cell counts were derived. Sequenced by immunoSEQ multiplex PCR; TCRdb stores in-frame clones only, minus some. V, J and clone size are those of that table, while D and trimming were read from the DNA. This sample yields 60,000 or so clones, of which roughly 85% are seen a single time; about 17% belongs to the top ten. This CDR3 spans 13 amino acids. Per germline, CDR1 SGHTA and CDR2 FQGNSA. Trimming shortened V by 0 bases and J by 10 bases, and 12 bases separated the two germline ends. The sequenced sample was peripheral blood. The chain joins TRBV7-2 to TRBJ1-1; D ambiguous. The origin of this receptor is a human donor in a cohort sampled during active COVID-19. Here the CDR3 reads CASSLAANAGAFF. In nucleotides, the CDR3 is TGTGCCAGCAGCTTAGCAGCTAACGCAGGAGCTTTCTTT.